This is a list of T cell receptor beta chains from one sample in a study of T cell responses to AZD1222 COVID-19 vaccine. Assay used: immunoSEQ multiplex PCR; TCRdb lists only in-frame clones, some missing. The table lists 95,000 to 150,000 clones, 65% to 90% of them singletons. Sequenced material: peripheral blood, taken on day 0 of AZD1222 vaccination. These receptors were collected from an adult in good health. Both conserved end residues are part of each CDR3. D genes are given only for firm matches. The size field is filled for only some rows; it gives once, few, many or a size class.

D	V	size	J	DNA	CDR3
.	TRBV4-2	.	TRBJ2-1	TGTGCCAGCAGCCAATATTTTAGCGGAAACAATGAGCAGTTCTTC	CASSQYFSGNNEQFF
TRBD2	TRBV5-4	.	TRBJ2-7	TGTGCCAGCAGCCGGCAAGCGGGAGGGAATTACGAGCAGTACTTC	CASSRQAGGNYEQYF
.	TRBV5-4	.	TRBJ2-5	TGTGCCAGCAGCTTGAGTTGGGGGCCCCGGGAGACCCAGTACTTC	CASSLSWGPRETQYF
.	TRBV6-1	.	TRBJ2-7	TGTGCCAGCAGTGAGGGGCCATCCTACGAGCAGTACTTC	CASSEGPSYEQYF
.	TRBV2	once	TRBJ1-3	TGTGCCAGCAGTGAACTGGGGTCTGGAAACACCATATATTTT	CASSELGSGNTIYF
.	TRBV4-2	few	TRBJ2-1	TGTGCCAGCAGCCATGTAGGGCCGGGGAATGAGCAGTTCTTC	CASSHVGPGNEQFF
.	TRBV30	.	TRBJ1-5	TGTGCCTGGAGTGACGTGAGCAATCAGCCCCAGCATTTT	CAWSDVSNQPQHF
.	TRBV4-2	.	TRBJ2-2	TGTGCCAGCAGCTCCCGCTTCGGGGAGCTGTTTTTT	CASSSRFGELFF
.	TRBV5-1	.	TRBJ2-7	TGCGCCAGCAGCTTGTGGGACAACTCCTACGAGCAGTACTTC	CASSLWDNSYEQYF
.	TRBV2	once	TRBJ2-3	TGTGCCAGCAGTGAGGGCCGGGCCCTACAGTATTTT	CASSEGRALQYF
.	TRBV11-2	.	TRBJ2-5	TGTGCCAGCAGCTTATATCAATTAGGGACCCAGTACTTC	CASSLYQLGTQYF
.	TRBV7-9	once	TRBJ1-1	TGTGCCAGCAGCTCCCTCGGGGGCCGCCTCCACACTGAAGCTTTCTTT	CASSSLGGRLHTEAFF
.	TRBV3-1/TRBV3-2	.	TRBJ2-4	TGTGCCAGCAGCCCCGATGGCAAAAACATTCAGTACTTC	CASSPDGKNIQYF
TRBD1	TRBV5-1	.	TRBJ1-2	TGCGCCAGCAGCTTTTCACTACAGGGGAACTATGGCTACACCTTC	CASSFSLQGNYGYTF
.	TRBV19	.	TRBJ1-2	TGTGCCAGTAGGGTGACAGGAGCCAACTATGGCTACACCTTC	CASRVTGANYGYTF
.	TRBV2	.	TRBJ1-2	TGTGCCAGCACCTACGATTCGGCGGTTGGCTACACCTTC	CASTYDSAVGYTF
TRBD1	TRBV7-2	.	TRBJ2-3	TGTGCCAGCAGCTACGGGACAGGGCGTGCAGATACGCAGTATTTT	CASSYGTGRADTQYF
.	TRBV5-1	.	TRBJ1-5	TGCGCCAGCAGCTTAGGGGAAGCGAGCAATCAGCCCCAGCATTTT	CASSLGEASNQPQHF
.	TRBV19	once	TRBJ2-2	TGTGCCAGTAGCCCGGGACACAACACCGGGGAGCTGTTTTTT	CASSPGHNTGELFF
.	TRBV5-1	few	TRBJ2-7	TGCGCCAGCAGCGCAGGGGGGGACAGTTCCTACGAGCAGTACTTC	CASSAGGDSSYEQYF
TRBD1	TRBV24-1	.	TRBJ2-3	TGTGCCACCAGTGGGGGACAGGGTCCCACAGATACGCAGTATTTT	CATSGGQGPTDTQYF
.	TRBV5-4	.	TRBJ1-1	TGTGCCAGCAGCTTGGTAGGACACGGATGGGATGAAGCTTTCTTT	CASSLVGHGWDEAFF
.	TRBV3-1/TRBV3-2	.	TRBJ2-7	TGTGCCAGCAGCCAAGAAAACGAGCAGTACTTC	CASSQENEQYF
.	TRBV6-1	.	TRBJ2-5	TGTGCCAGTTCCGGATTAGAGACCCAGTACTTC	CASSGLETQYF
.	TRBV6-5	.	TRBJ1-3	TGTGCCAGCAGGGGGGGTGGCTCTGGAAACACCATATATTTT	CASRGGGSGNTIYF
.	TRBV9	once	TRBJ1-5	TGTGCCAGCAGCTTACAGGGCGCTAGCAATCAGCCCCAGCATTTT	CASSLQGASNQPQHF